This TCR beta chain was profiled in a study of blood T cell repertoires in COVID-19. Produced via immunoSEQ multiplex PCR; TCRdb's table is partial and in-frame only. The sample comprises approximately 310,000 clones, around 84% of which are singletons, and under 2% rests with the top ten. Per germline, CDR1 SGHNT and CDR2 YENEEA. This CDR3 region has 14 residues. V was shortened by 5 bases and J by 0 bases, with 11 bases between the two germline ends. V usage is TRBV11-3 and J usage is TRBJ2-7; D call uncertain. The sequenced sample consisted of PBMCs or T cells enriched from blood (not recorded which). The sequence came from a woman in her 30s who had been exposed to COVID-19. The CDR3 bases are TGTGCCAGCAGCACCTTTTGGGCCTCCTACGAGCAGTACTTC. It specifies CASSTFWASYEQYF.